This TCR beta chain was sequenced during a study of blood T cell repertoires in COVID-19. Per the authors' pipeline: Amplification of reference gene primers was used by the study to estimate nucleated cell counts. TCRdb's copy holds only in-frame clones and misses some; the assay was immunoSEQ multiplex PCR. The V and J calls and clone size are taken from that table; D and trimming were inferred from the DNA. The repertoire holds more than 300,000 clones, with roughly 86% as singletons. Sequencing was performed on peripheral blood. The clonotype originates from a woman aged 70 to 79 with COVID-19, enrolled during active disease.

The CDR3 sequence is CASKQGQGKTNEQFF. The CDR3 coding sequence is TGTGCCAGTAAGCAAGGACAGGGGAAAACCAATGAGCAGTTCTTC. The chain couples TRBV19 to TRBJ2-1, with 9 bases that match TRBD1. The CDR3 runs to 15 residues. Per germline, CDR1 LNHDA and CDR2 SQIVND (reference sequence). V gave up 7 bases and J gave up 6 bases; unmatched junction bases: 10.